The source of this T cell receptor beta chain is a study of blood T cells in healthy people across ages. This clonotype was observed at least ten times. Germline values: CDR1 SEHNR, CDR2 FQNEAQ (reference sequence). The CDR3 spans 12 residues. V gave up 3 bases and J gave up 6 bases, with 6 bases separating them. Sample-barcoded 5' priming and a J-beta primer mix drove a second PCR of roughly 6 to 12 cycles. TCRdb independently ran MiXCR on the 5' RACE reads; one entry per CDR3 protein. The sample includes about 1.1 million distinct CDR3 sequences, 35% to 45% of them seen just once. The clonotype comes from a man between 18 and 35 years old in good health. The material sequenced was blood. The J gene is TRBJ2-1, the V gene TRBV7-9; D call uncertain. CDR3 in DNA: TGTGCCAGCAGCTTCGCAACCAATGAGCAGTTCTTC. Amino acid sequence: CASSFATNEQFF.